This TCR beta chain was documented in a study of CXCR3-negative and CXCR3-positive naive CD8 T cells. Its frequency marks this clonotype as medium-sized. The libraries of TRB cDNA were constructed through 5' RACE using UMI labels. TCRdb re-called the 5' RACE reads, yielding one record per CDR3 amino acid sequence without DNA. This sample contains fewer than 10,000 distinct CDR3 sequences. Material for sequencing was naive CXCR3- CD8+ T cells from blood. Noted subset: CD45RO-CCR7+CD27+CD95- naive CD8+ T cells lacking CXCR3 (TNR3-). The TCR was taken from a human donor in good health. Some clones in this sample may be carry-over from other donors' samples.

CDR3 sequence reads: CASSGYSYEQYF. This rearrangement joins TRBV10-2 to TRBJ2-7. This CDR3 is built from 12 residues. Germline V gene data show CDR1 as WSHSY and CDR2 as SAAADI.